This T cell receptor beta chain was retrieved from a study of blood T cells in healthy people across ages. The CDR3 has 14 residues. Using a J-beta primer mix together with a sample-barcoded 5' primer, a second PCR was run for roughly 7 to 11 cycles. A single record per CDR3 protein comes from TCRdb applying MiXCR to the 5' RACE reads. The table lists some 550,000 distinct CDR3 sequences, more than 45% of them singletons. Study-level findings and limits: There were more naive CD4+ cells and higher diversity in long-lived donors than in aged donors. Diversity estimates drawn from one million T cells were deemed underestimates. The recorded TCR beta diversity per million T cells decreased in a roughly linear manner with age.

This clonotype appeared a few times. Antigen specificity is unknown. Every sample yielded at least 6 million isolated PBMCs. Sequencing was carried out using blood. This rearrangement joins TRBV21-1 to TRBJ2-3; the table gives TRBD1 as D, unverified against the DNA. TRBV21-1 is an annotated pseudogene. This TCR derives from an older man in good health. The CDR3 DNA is TGTGCCAGCGGTGGTCACCCGGCAGGGGATACGCAGTATTTT. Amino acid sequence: CASGGHPAGDTQYF.